This is a list of T cell receptor beta chains from one sample in a study of blood T cell repertoires in COVID-19. Only in-frame clones appear in the TCRdb table, and some are missing; sequencing was by immunoSEQ multiplex PCR. The sample yields 300,000 to 350,000 clones, roughly 90% seen once. Input material: PBMCs or T cells enriched from blood (not recorded which). These receptors came from a woman between 18 and 29 years old with acute COVID-19. CDR3s include the opening cysteine and the closing phenylalanine or tryptophan. The D gene is left open where the match is weak. Some rows mark clone size as missing; the rest say once, few, many or name a class of expanded clone.

TRBD2,TRBV27,TRBJ2-2,.,CASSRPSGTAGELFF,TGTGCCAGCAGTCGCCCTAGCGGGACCGCCGGGGAGCTGTTTTTT
.,TRBV7-3,TRBJ2-1,.,CASSLTSRGREQFF,TGTGCCAGCAGCTTAACGTCACGGGGAAGGGAGCAGTTCTTC
TRBD1,TRBV19,TRBJ1-3,.,CASTVQGQGNSGNTIYF,TGTGCCAGTACCGTGCAAGGACAGGGGAACTCTGGAAACACCATATATTTT
TRBD1,TRBV11-2,TRBJ1-1,.,CASSLGQGGNTEAFF,TGTGCCAGCAGCTTAGGACAGGGGGGGAACACTGAAGCTTTCTTT
TRBD1,TRBV6-1,TRBJ1-1,.,CASSETTGKAEAFF,TGTGCCAGCAGTGAAACGACAGGGAAGGCTGAAGCTTTCTTT
.,TRBV9,TRBJ2-1,.,CASSFDLGHNEQFF,TGTGCCAGCAGCTTCGACCTTGGGCACAATGAGCAGTTCTTC
.,TRBV11-3,TRBJ1-2,.,CASSDSGNYGYTF,TGTGCCAGCAGCGACTCGGGTAACTATGGCTACACCTTC
.,TRBV29-1,TRBJ2-1,.,CSVEYGNFNEQFF,TGCAGCGTTGAATACGGGAACTTTAATGAGCAGTTCTTC
.,TRBV28,TRBJ1-6,.,CASSLRPRTTPLHF,TGTGCCAGCAGTTTACGTCCCCGCACTACCCCCCTCCACTTT
.,TRBV24-1,TRBJ1-2,.,CATSDGGTVRGYTF,TGTGCCACCAGTGATGGGGGGACGGTCCGTGGCTACACCTTC
.,TRBV19,TRBJ1-5,.,CASSRGEPYSNQPQHF,TGTGCCAGTAGTCGGGGGGAACCTTATAGCAATCAGCCCCAGCATTTT
TRBD1,TRBV27,TRBJ1-6,.,CASSIRTGGNNSPLHF,TGTGCCAGCAGTATTAGGACAGGGGGGAATAATTCACCCCTCCACTTT
.,TRBV18,TRBJ1-5,.,CASSPTPMSRDNQPQHF,TGTGCCAGCTCACCAACCCCGATGAGCAGGGACAATCAGCCCCAGCATTTT
TRBD1,TRBV9,TRBJ1-3,.,CASSPEPGTGDFGNTIYF,TGTGCCAGCAGCCCAGAACCCGGGACAGGGGACTTTGGAAACACCATATATTTT
.,TRBV6-6,TRBJ1-6,.,CASSYSRNSPLHF,TGTGCCAGCAGTTACTCGCGGAATTCACCCCTCCACTTT
TRBD1,TRBV27,TRBJ1-2,.,CASSFGQGYGYTF,TGTGCCAGCAGTTTCGGACAGGGGTATGGCTACACCTTC
.,TRBV4-1,TRBJ1-4,.,CASSQDTQGYEKLFF,TGCGCCAGCAGCCAAGACACCCAGGGGTACGAAAAACTGTTTTTT
TRBD2,TRBV5-1,TRBJ2-7,.,CASSFERLASHEQYF,TGCGCCAGCAGCTTCGAGCGACTAGCAAGCCACGAGCAGTACTTC
TRBD1,TRBV27,TRBJ1-5,once,CAAGDRGNQPQHF,TGTGCCGCGGGGGACAGGGGCAATCAGCCCCAGCATTTT
.,TRBV28,TRBJ1-1,.,CASSLSGGPIGPEAFF,TGTGCCAGCAGTTTAAGCGGCGGCCCTATCGGTCCTGAAGCTTTCTTT
.,TRBV1,TRBJ2-2,.,CTSSQDWRSRGGKQTGELFF,TGCACCAGCAGCCAAGATTGGCGGTCCCGTGGCGGGAAGCAAACCGGGGAGCTGTTTTTT
TRBD2,TRBV10-3,TRBJ2-1,.,CAIGTSGRKGNEQFF,TGTGCCATCGGGACTAGCGGGAGGAAAGGGAATGAGCAGTTCTTC